This T cell receptor beta chain was captured by sequencing in a study of shared clonotypes between healthy human individuals. Study overall: For every donor, three CD4 naive, three CD4 memory, two CD8 naive and one CD8 memory plates were used.

Study-wide results and caveats: Around 5% of naive CD4 clonotypes were common to a few donors. The authors sampled blood alone, and tissue repertoires likely differ.

Concerning this clone: Its matching antigen is unknown.

Deep-level running was used for the assay. Data came from immunoSEQ multiplex PCR; TCRdb stores just in-frame clones and leaves some out. The sample yields about 1.1 million clones, 70% to 80% seen once. The CDR3 sequence is 13 residues long. Trimming removed 7 bases at V and 2 bases at J, with 11 bases between. Looked up from germline, CDR1 is SNHLY and CDR2 is FYNNEI. This TCR was sampled from a man between 18 and 29 years old in good health. Some clones in this sample may be carry-over from other donors' samples. The V gene is TRBV2, the J gene TRBJ1-2; TRBD1 is a possible D gene (5 bases). The sequencing input was memory CD4+ T cells from PBMCs. Subset described: CD45RA-negative fraction. The CDR3 here is CASTRQQNYGYTF. For the CDR3, the DNA is TGTGCCAGCACGAGACAGCAAAACTATGGCTACACCTTC. Full variable domain (missing parts from reference TRBV2 and TRBJ1-2): EPEVTQTPSHQVTQMGQEVILRCVPISNHLYFYWYRQILGQKVEFLVSFYNNEISEKSEIFDDQFSVERPDGSNFTLKIRSTKLEDSAMYFCASTRQQNYGYTFGSGTRLTVV.